The clone carrying this TCR beta chain was seen a single time. Its target is not known. The data originate from a study of sequential checkpoint blockade in melanoma. Study-wide findings and caveats: Pretreatment TIL clonality tracked with response in the nivolumab-first arm. PD-L1 staining and CD8+ counts, not mutational load, tracked tumor T-cell clonality.

V lost 7 bases and J lost 5, with 16 bases in between. The CDR3 has 14 residues. Germline V gives CDR1 LNHDA, CDR2 SQIVND (reference sequence). This sample's treatment: randomized to nivolumab then ipilimumab (arm A) or the reverse (arm B). Sequencing was performed with immunoSEQ multiplex PCR; in TCRdb, only in-frame clones are kept and a portion is missing. The sample has over 5,000 clones, 28% seen once. The source material was tumor tissue (inferred from file names), sampled from a patient given nivolumab and ipilimumab in sequence. This sequence was found in a human donor with melanoma. This chain uses TRBV19 with TRBJ2-3; possible D gene TRBD2, 6 bases. The CDR3 DNA sequence: TGTGCCAGTACCCCTCGCTTGGGGGGAGATACGCAGTATTTT. It yields the protein CASTPRLGGDTQYF.